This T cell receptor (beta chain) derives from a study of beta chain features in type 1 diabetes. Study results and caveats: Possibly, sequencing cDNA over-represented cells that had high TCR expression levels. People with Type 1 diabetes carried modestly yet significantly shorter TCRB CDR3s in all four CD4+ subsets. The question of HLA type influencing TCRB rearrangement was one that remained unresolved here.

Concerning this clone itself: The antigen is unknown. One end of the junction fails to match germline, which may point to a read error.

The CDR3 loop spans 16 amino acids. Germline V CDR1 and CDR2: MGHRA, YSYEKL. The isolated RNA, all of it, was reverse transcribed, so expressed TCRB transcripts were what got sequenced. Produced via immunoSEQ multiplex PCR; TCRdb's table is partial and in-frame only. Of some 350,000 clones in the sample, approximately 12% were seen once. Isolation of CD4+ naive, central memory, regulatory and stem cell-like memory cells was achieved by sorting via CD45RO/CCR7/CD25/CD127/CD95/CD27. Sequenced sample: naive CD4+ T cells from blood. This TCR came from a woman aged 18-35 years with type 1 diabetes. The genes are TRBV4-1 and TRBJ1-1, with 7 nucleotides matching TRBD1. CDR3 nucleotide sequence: TGCGCCAGCAGACAAGTCCCATGGACAGGGAACACTGAAGCTTTCTTT. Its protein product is CASRQVPWTGNTEAFF.